These 22 T cell receptor beta chains originate from one sample sequenced in a study of cytomegalovirus exposure and HLA in healthy donors. Primers: 60 Vbeta forward and 13 Jbeta reverse. TCRdb's copy holds only in-frame clones and misses some; the assay was immunoSEQ multiplex PCR. The data contain 140,000 to 150,000 clones, nearly 80% of them singletons. Sequenced material: PBMCs. These receptors came from a man aged 35 to 55 in good health and CMV-seropositive.

The chain uses TRBV11-2 and TRBJ1-4, with D perhaps TRBD1 (5 bases). CDR1 SGHAT and CDR2 FQNNGV come from the germline V gene. This CDR3 comprises 15 residues. V lost 4 bases and J 5 bases, leaving 14 bases between the germline ends. The CDR3 region is CASSYGAGGNEKLFF. The CDR3 DNA is TGTGCCAGCAGCTATGGTGCGGGGGGAAATGAAAAACTGTTTTTT.

This clone was seen only a few times. The J gene is TRBJ2-2, the V gene TRBV7-9, with D perhaps matching TRBD2 (5 bases). V was trimmed by 3 bases and J by 6 bases, leaving 14 bases between them. The CDR3 length is 15 residues. Germline V gene data show CDR1 as SEHNR and CDR2 as FQNEAQ (reference sequence). This chain's CDR3 is CASSFRIEGPGELFF. DNA of the CDR3: TGTGCCAGCAGCTTTAGAATAGAGGGTCCCGGGGAGCTGTTTTTT.

CDR3 DNA sequence: TGTGCCAGCAGCAAAGGAAGGACAGGGAGTTTCCTCGGTGCGAACACCGGGGAGCTGTTTTTT. Protein sequence: CASSKGRTGSFLGANTGELFF. The chain employs TRBV21-1 and TRBJ2-2; the table's D call TRBD1 went unverified against the DNA. TRBV21-1 is recorded as a pseudogene. CDR3 length: 21 residues.

This chain links TRBV19 with TRBJ2-7; the match to TRBD1 covers 7 bases. CDR1 and CDR2 from the germline V gene are LNHDA and SQIVND (reference sequence). CDR3 size: 13 residues. V trimming: 6 bases; J trimming: 2 bases; junction bases outside the gene matches: 4. CDR3 bases: TGTGCCAGTAGGGGACAGTTGACCTACGAGCAGTACTTC. Protein sequence: CASRGQLTYEQYF.

The gene calls are TRBV28 and TRBJ1-5, with 7 bases aligning to TRBD1. This CDR3 comprises 15 residues. With 3 bases clipped from V and 0 bases from J, the junction kept 2 bases outside the gene matches. Germline assignment: CDR1 MDHEN and CDR2 SYDVKM. In DNA, the CDR3 is TGTGCCAGCAGTTTGGGGGACAGTAGCAATCAGCCCCAGCATTTT. It codes for CASSLGDSSNQPQHF. The full variable domain, completed using reference TRBV28 and TRBJ1-5, is DVKVTQSSRYLVKRTGEKVFLECVQDMDHENMFWYRQDPGLGLRLIYFSYDVKMKEKGDIPEGYSVSREKKERFSLILESASTNQTSMYLCASSLGDSSNQPQHFGDGTRLSIL.

The V call is TRBV27, the J call TRBJ1-1, with 7 bases that match TRBD1. V shed 5 bases, J shed 4 bases, and the junction held 7 bases outside the gene matches. There are 14 residues in the CDR3. Germline V lookup: CDR1 MNHEY, CDR2 SMNVEV (reference sequence). The CDR3 spells CASSQSTGSTEAFF. CDR3 nucleotides: TGTGCCAGCAGTCAATCGACAGGGAGCACTGAAGCTTTCTTT.

The chain uses TRBV18 and TRBJ2-5; D perhaps matches TRBD1 (5 bases). The V end lost 5 bases, the J end lost 5 bases, and 12 bases lay between the germline ends. Germline loops: CDR1 KGHSH, CDR2 LQKENI. This CDR3 has 13 amino acids. The DNA for the CDR3 is TGTGCCAGCTCATCAAAGGGGTGGGAGACCCAGTACTTC. This encodes CASSSKGWETQYF.

A few counts support this clone. The chain employs TRBV9 and TRBJ1-3, with D hard to call. The CDR3 is made up of 12 amino acids. The ends were cut back, 0 bases at V and 5 bases at J, with 3 bases in the middle. Germline lookup yields CDR1 SGDLS and CDR2 YYNGEE. This CDR3 is CASSVDRNTIYF. CDR3 coding DNA: TGTGCCAGCAGCGTAGACAGAAACACCATATATTTT. Full variable domain (missing parts from reference TRBV9 and TRBJ1-3): DSGVTQTPKHLITATGQRVTLRCSPRSGDLSVYWYQQSLDQGLQFLIQYYNGEERAKGNILERFSAQQFPDLHSELNLSSLELGDSALYFCASSVDRNTIYFGEGSWLTVV.

The chain recombines TRBV2 with TRBJ1-1; perhaps TRBD1 as D (5 bases). The V gene lost 2 bases and the J gene lost 2 bases, with 9 bases spanning the gap. The CDR3 sequence is 14 residues long. Germline CDR1 is SNHLY and CDR2 is FYNNEI. The CDR3 sequence is CASSEQGVNTEAFF. DNA for the CDR3: TGTGCCAGCAGTGAACAGGGTGTTAACACTGAAGCTTTCTTT.

This clone was detected only once. This rearrangement joins TRBV5-6 to TRBJ2-3, with TRBD2 matching over 8 bases. Germline V gene lookup returns CDR1 SGHDT and CDR2 YYEEEE. The CDR3 has 15 amino acids. With 2 bases clipped from V and 6 bases from J, the junction kept 8 bases outside the gene matches. The DNA for the CDR3 is TGTGCCAGCAGCTTCCTCTCGGGAGGGCTTGATACGCAGTATTTT. Translated: CASSFLSGGLDTQYF.

This clone was observed once. The rearrangement links TRBV4-1 to TRBJ2-3, with TRBD1 matching over 7 bases. The CDR3 consists of 15 residues. J lost 1 base, V lost 2 bases, and 3 bases had no gene match. Germline V gives CDR1 MGHRA, CDR2 YSYEKL. CDR3: CASSQRGQGTDTQYF. The CDR3, as DNA: TGCGCCAGCAGCCAACGAGGACAGGGCACAGATACGCAGTATTTT.

The chain employs TRBV9 and TRBJ2-7; D is ambiguous. Germline V CDR1 and CDR2: SGDLS, YYNGEE. Trimming took off 2 bases at V and 0 bases at J, with 9 bases between the two ends. This CDR3 has 14 amino acids. This chain's CDR3 is CASSVESSSYEQYF. For the CDR3, the DNA is TGTGCCAGCAGCGTTGAGTCTAGCTCCTACGAGCAGTACTTC.

The V call is TRBV19, the J call TRBJ1-4, with 9 nucleotides matching TRBD1. The V segment lost 4 bases and the J segment 8 bases; nucleotides outside the gene matches: 8. From germline, CDR1 is LNHDA and CDR2 SQIVND (reference sequence). This CDR3 contains 15 residues. The CDR3 coding sequence is TGTGCCAGTAGTAACCCGGGACAGGGCGAAGAAAAACTGTTTTTT. Protein product: CASSNPGQGEEKLFF. The full variable domain, in which reference TRBV19 and TRBJ1-4 provide the parts outside the CDR3, is DGGITQSPKYLFRKEGQNVTLSCEQNLNHDAMYWYRQDPGQGLRLIYYSQIVNDFQKGDIAEGYSVSREKKESFPLTVTSAQKNPTAFYLCASSNPGQGEEKLFFGSGTQLSVL.

The chain has TRBV19 and TRBJ1-2, with unresolved D. The V end lost 5 bases, the J end lost 4 bases, and 11 bases lay between the germline ends. The CDR3 sequence is 13 residues long. Germline V CDR1 and CDR2: LNHDA, SQIVND (reference sequence). CDR3 loop: CASSADGVYGYTF. The CDR3 DNA reads as TGTGCCAGTAGTGCAGACGGAGTCTATGGCTACACCTTC.

The V and J genes are TRBV6-1 and TRBJ1-3; D not certain. This CDR3 region has 15 residues. The germline gives CDR1 MNHNS, CDR2 SASEGT. V was trimmed by 0 bases and J by 0 bases, leaving 6 bases between them. This chain's CDR3 is CASSEAEGSGNTIYF. CDR3 in DNA: TGTGCCAGCAGTGAAGCCGAGGGCTCTGGAAACACCATATATTTT.

V and J are TRBV10-3 and TRBJ2-5, with D possibly being TRBD2 (6 bases). Germline V gives CDR1 ENHRY, CDR2 SYGVKD. V lost 6 bases, J lost 4 bases, and 15 bases lay in between. The CDR3 is 14 amino acids. In DNA form, the CDR3 reads TGTGCCATCAGCGGGGACGGGGGAGTAGAGACCCAGTACTTC. Translation: CAISGDGGVETQYF.

This clone was detected only a few times. The chain joins TRBV4-2 to TRBJ2-7; 9 bases map to TRBD1. The junction had 14 bases not matched to a gene; V was cut back by 5 bases and J by 3 bases. Germline CDR1 and CDR2: LGHNA and YNFKEQ. The CDR3 totals 17 residues. The CDR3 region is CASSSPGWTGDYYEQYF. In DNA, the CDR3 is TGTGCCAGCAGCTCCCCCGGGTGGACAGGGGATTACTACGAGCAGTACTTC.

This chain connects TRBV5-1 to TRBJ2-3; D is uncertain. V was clipped by 3 bases and J by 0 bases, with 8 bases between them. This CDR3 contains 14 residues. Germline assignment: CDR1 SGHRS and CDR2 YFSETQ. In DNA form, the CDR3 reads TGCGCCAGCAGCTCTAGGAAAAGCACAGATACGCAGTATTTT. Translated, it gives CASSSRKSTDTQYF.

The chain employs TRBV29-1 and TRBJ2-5; tentative D call: TRBD2 (5 bases). This CDR3 is 12 amino acids long. V lost 3 bases, J lost 5 bases, and 10 bases lay in between. CDR1 is SQVTM and CDR2 is ANQGSEA in the germline V gene. The CDR3 nucleotides read TGCAGCGTTGAGGGTTCGGGGGAGACCCAGTACTTC. It specifies CSVEGSGETQYF.

The rearrangement joins TRBV7-6 to TRBJ2-5; no definite D call. Trimming cost V 5 bases and J 1 base, with 5 bases left between them. There are 12 residues in the CDR3. Germline CDR1 reads SGHVS; CDR2 reads FNYEAQ. The CDR3 nucleotides are TGTGCCAGCAGCCCTACCCAAGAGACCCAGTACTTC. It specifies CASSPTQETQYF. Variable domain in full (rest from reference TRBV7-6 and TRBJ2-5): GAGVSQSPRYKVTKRGQDVALRCDPISGHVSLYWYRQALGQGPEFLTYFNYEAQQDKSGLPNDRFSAERPEGSISTLTIQRTEQRDSAMYRCASSPTQETQYFGPGTRLLVL.

As for this clone: Other DNA sequences in this sample translate to the same CDR3. V and J are TRBV4-3 and TRBJ2-1, with D unclear. Looked up from germline, CDR1 is LGHNA and CDR2 is YSLEER. V lost 0 bases and J 5 bases, leaving 8 bases between the germline ends. This CDR3 comprises 14 residues. This CDR3 is CASSQDFPDNEQFF. The CDR3 DNA follows: TGCGCCAGCAGCCAAGATTTCCCTGACAATGAGCAGTTCTTC.

V and J are TRBV7-9 and TRBJ2-7; 8 nucleotides line up with TRBD2. Germline CDR1 SEHNR, CDR2 FQNEAQ (reference sequence). The CDR3 covers 14 residues. With V trimmed by 0 bases and J by 4 bases, 2 bases remained unmatched. In nucleotides, the CDR3 is TGTGCCAGCAGCTTAGCCGGGGGGGAATACGAGCAGTACTTC. Its translation is CASSLAGGEYEQYF.